Listed below are T cell receptor beta chains from one sample, sequenced in a study of cytomegalovirus exposure and HLA in healthy donors. The assay was immunoSEQ multiplex PCR, and TCRdb's table has in-frame clones only and misses some. The table shows around 98,000 clones, with over 60% occurring only once. Sequenced input: PBMCs. These receptors all stem from a human donor in good health. Each CDR3 is given with its conserved first and last residue. The order of the fields is J gene, clone size, D gene, V gene, CDR3 DNA, CDR3 protein. D genes are given only for firm matches. Expanded clones are given a class, and other clones once, few, many or no size at all.

TRBJ1-1	NA	TRBD1	TRBV5-1	TGCGCCAGCAGCTCTAGACAGGGGGAGATAACTGAAGCTTTCTTT	CASSSRQGEITEAFF
TRBJ1-6	NA	TRBD1	TRBV2	TGTGCCAGCAGGGCAGGACAGGGGGCTTCCTATAATTCACCCCTCCACTTT	CASRAGQGASYNSPLHF
TRBJ2-1	NA	TRBD2	TRBV15	TGTGCCACCAGCAGAGATCTGTCGCGGGGGAGCTTTAACAATGAGCAGTTCTTC	CATSRDLSRGSFNNEQFF
TRBJ1-6	NA	NA	TRBV4-3	TGCGCCAGCAGCCAAGATGGGAGGCCCTATAATTCACCCCTCCACTTT	CASSQDGRPYNSPLHF
TRBJ1-4	few	NA	TRBV2	TGTGCCAGCAGCTCAGAAATAGAAGGATACGGGGAAAAACTGTTTTTT	CASSSEIEGYGEKLFF
TRBJ1-4	NA	NA	TRBV6-5	TGTGCCAGCAGTTACCACGGGGTCCAAGAAAAACTGTTTTTT	CASSYHGVQEKLFF
TRBJ2-1	NA	TRBD2	TRBV4-3	TGCGCCAGCAGCCAACAACCCTGGACTAGCGGGAGCTGGAATGAGCAGTTCTTC	CASSQQPWTSGSWNEQFF
TRBJ2-5	NA	TRBD2	TRBV18	TGTGCCAGCTCACCACAGGGACTAGCGGGTACAGAGACCCAGTACTTC	CASSPQGLAGTETQYF
TRBJ2-3	NA	TRBD1	TRBV6-6	TGTGCCAGCAGGGGACAGCCGATTAGCACAGATACGCAGTATTTT	CASRGQPISTDTQYF
TRBJ2-2	NA	NA	TRBV5-1	TGCGCCAGCAGCTTCAACAGGGCGAACACCGGGGAGCTGTTTTTT	CASSFNRANTGELFF
TRBJ2-3	NA	NA	TRBV7-9	TGTGCCAGCAGCCCGCCCGCGAGGCCCAAAACAACAGATACGCAGTATTTT	CASSPPARPKTTDTQYF
TRBJ2-1	NA	NA	TRBV5-1	TGCGCCAGCAGCGTACCGGGGACCTACAATGAGCAGTTCTTC	CASSVPGTYNEQFF
TRBJ2-1	NA	TRBD1	TRBV13	TGTGCCAGCAGCATCAGACAGGGTAGTATCAACTACAATGAGCAGTTCTTC	CASSIRQGSINYNEQFF
TRBJ2-7	once	TRBD1	TRBV27	TGTGCCAGCAGTTCGACAGGGTGGGACGAGCAGTACTTC	CASSSTGWDEQYF
TRBJ2-7	NA	TRBD1	TRBV29-1	TGCAGCGTTGAAGAGGGGACAGGGTCGTACGAGCAGTACTTC	CSVEEGTGSYEQYF
TRBJ1-3	NA	NA	TRBV7-8	TGTGCCAGCAGCTTAAAATCCGGGGCTGGAAACACCATATATTTT	CASSLKSGAGNTIYF
TRBJ1-5	NA	NA	TRBV18	TGTGCCAGCTCACTGACAAAAGGAGGCGGACAGCCCCAGCATTTT	CASSLTKGGGQPQHF
TRBJ2-1	few	NA	TRBV5-1	TGCGCCAGCAGCGCGACCGAGACAAGCTCCTACAATGAGCAGTTCTTC	CASSATETSSYNEQFF
TRBJ2-2	NA	TRBD2	TRBV5-6	TGTGCCAGCAGCGTTAGCGGGAGAGGGTTTGACACCGGGGAGCTGTTTTTT	CASSVSGRGFDTGELFF
TRBJ1-4	NA	TRBD1	TRBV4-2	TGTGCCAGCAGCCAAGAAAGACAGGGAACAACTAATGAAAAACTGTTTTTT	CASSQERQGTTNEKLFF
TRBJ2-1	NA	NA	TRBV18	TGTGCCAGCTCACTCGACAATGAGCAGTTCTTC	CASSLDNEQFF
TRBJ2-7	NA	TRBD1	TRBV27	TGTGCCAGCAGTTTATCGGGGACAGGTGTATACGAGCAGTACTTC	CASSLSGTGVYEQYF
TRBJ1-5	once	NA	TRBV30	TGTGCCTGGAGTCTCACAGGGTTGGGACAGCCCCAGCATTTT	CAWSLTGLGQPQHF
TRBJ2-2	NA	NA	TRBV7-2	TGTGCCAGCAGTCTAGGGCAGGGTGTCACCGGGGAGCTGTTTTTT	CASSLGQGVTGELFF
TRBJ1-6	NA	NA	TRBV6-1	TGTGCCAGCAGAAAGGACAACGGCAATTCACCCCTCCACTTT	CASRKDNGNSPLHF
TRBJ1-4	NA	NA	TRBV25-1	TGTGCCAGCAGTGGGGGAGGGGCTAATGAAAAACTGTTTTTT	CASSGGGANEKLFF
TRBJ2-7	NA	NA	TRBV5-5	TGTGCCAGCAGCTTGGACAGGGCGGAGCAGTACTTC	CASSLDRAEQYF
TRBJ1-2	NA	TRBD1	TRBV28	TGTGCCAGCAGCTTGGCGGGACAGGGGGGGGATGGCTACACCTTC	CASSLAGQGGDGYTF
TRBJ2-7	NA	NA	TRBV10-3	TGTGCCATCAGTGGGAAACAGGGAACACATTACGAGCAGTACTTC	CAISGKQGTHYEQYF
TRBJ1-4	NA	NA	TRBV5-6	TGTGCCAGCAGCTTGGTTGGGTCCTGGAGTGAAAAACTGTTTTTT	CASSLVGSWSEKLFF
TRBJ1-1	NA	TRBD1	TRBV4-1	TGCGCCAGCAGCCAAGATCGGGGGGTGGGGACAGGACGAACTGAAGCTTTCTTT	CASSQDRGVGTGRTEAFF
TRBJ1-2	NA	NA	TRBV19	TGTGCCAGTAGCCTAACAGGGACGTCAGTAGGCTACACCTTC	CASSLTGTSVGYTF
TRBJ1-4	few	NA	TRBV2	TGTGCCAGCAGTCCCTGGACACTGAATGAAAAACTGTTTTTT	CASSPWTLNEKLFF
TRBJ2-6	NA	TRBD2	TRBV5-6	TGTGCCAGCAGTAGAGCGGGACTACCCTCTGGGGCCAACGTCCTGACTTTC	CASSRAGLPSGANVLTF
TRBJ2-1	NA	TRBD2	TRBV5-1	TGCGCCAGCACCAGAGCCGGGACTAGCGGCCGTAATGAGCAGTTCTTC	CASTRAGTSGRNEQFF
TRBJ2-7	NA	TRBD2	TRBV6-5	TGTGCCAGCAGTTACTCGGGACTAGCAGGCTCCTACGAGCAGTACTTC	CASSYSGLAGSYEQYF
TRBJ1-4	NA	TRBD1	TRBV15	TGTGCCACCAGCATACTCACAGGGGGCGCAGAGGAAAAACTGTTTTTT	CATSILTGGAEEKLFF
TRBJ1-5	NA	NA	TRBV5-6	TGTGCCAGCAGCAGTACTCGGGTCGCAAAGAATAGCAATCAGCCCCAGCATTTT	CASSSTRVAKNSNQPQHF
TRBJ1-4	NA	TRBD1	TRBV5-6	TGTGCCAGCAGCTTGCGAAGGTTTGGTCGCAGGGGGCTCGAAAAACTGTTTTTT	CASSLRRFGRRGLEKLFF
TRBJ2-1	NA	NA	TRBV27	TGTGCCAGCAGTGCGCGTCGGGGGTTACAGCAGTTCTTC	CASSARRGLQQFF
TRBJ2-5	NA	TRBD1	TRBV10-3	TGTGCCATCAGGGGGACAGGGGGCGGTGAGACCCAGTACTTC	CAIRGTGGGETQYF
TRBJ2-1	once	NA	TRBV7-9	TGTGCCAGCAGCACTCACGGAGGCACCTACAATGAGCAGTTCTTC	CASSTHGGTYNEQFF
TRBJ2-3	once	TRBD2	TRBV10-3	TGTGCCATCAGTGAGTCGATACTAGCGGGGGGGCCTAAAAGCACAGATACGCAGTATTTT	CAISESILAGGPKSTDTQYF
TRBJ2-2	NA	NA	TRBV9	TGTGCCAGCAGCGTAGCCGGTAGTGGGGGGGGCTCCGGGGAGCTGTTTTTT	CASSVAGSGGGSGELFF
TRBJ1-2	NA	TRBD1	TRBV6-5	TGTGCCAGCAGTCTGGGACAGGTGAATGGCTACACCTTC	CASSLGQVNGYTF
TRBJ1-1	few	NA	TRBV25-1	TGTGCCAGCATCGGTAACCACCGGCAGGGGAACACTGAAGCTTTCTTT	CASIGNHRQGNTEAFF
TRBJ2-7	NA	NA	TRBV7-2	TGTGCCAGCAGCCCACCGCGGCGGGGCTTCTACGAGCAGTACTTC	CASSPPRRGFYEQYF
TRBJ2-2	once	TRBD2	TRBV5-1	TGCGCCAGCAGCCCAAGACTAGCGGGGGTCACCGGGGAGCTGTTTTTT	CASSPRLAGVTGELFF
TRBJ1-1	NA	TRBD1	TRBV6-6	TGTGCCAGCACTCAGACAGGGCATCTTGAAGCTTTCTTT	CASTQTGHLEAFF
TRBJ2-6	NA	NA	TRBV5-4	TGTGCCAGCAGCCTACCGGCTGGGGCCAACGTCCTGACTTTC	CASSLPAGANVLTF
TRBJ1-1	NA	NA	TRBV7-2	TGTGCCAGCAGCTTAGTAGCAGGGACTAACACTGAAGCTTTCTTT	CASSLVAGTNTEAFF
TRBJ1-4	NA	NA	TRBV19	TGTGCCAGTAGCCGGAGAGGGTATGGGGAAAAACTGTTTTTT	CASSRRGYGEKLFF
TRBJ2-1	once	TRBD2	TRBV2	TGTGCCAGCAGGAAAAGCGGGGGTTCCTACAATGAGCAGTTCTTC	CASRKSGGSYNEQFF
TRBJ2-3	once	NA	TRBV25-1	TGTGCCAGCAGTGAGCCCGGACACACAGATACGCAGTATTTT	CASSEPGHTDTQYF
TRBJ1-1	few	TRBD1	TRBV10-3	TGTGCCATCGGAGGGACAGGGTCCACTGAAGCTTTCTTT	CAIGGTGSTEAFF
TRBJ1-2	NA	NA	TRBV19	TGTGCCAGTAGTATCCCGGGGAAGGGAACAGGGACCCCTATTCCTTATGGCTACACCTTC	CASSIPGKGTGTPIPYGYTF
TRBJ1-1	once	NA	TRBV19	TGTGCCAGTAGTACCATGGACTGGGAGCACACTGAAGCTTTCTTT	CASSTMDWEHTEAFF
TRBJ1-2	NA	NA	TRBV5-1	TGCGCCAGCAGCTTGACGCTCAGTCCTGCCTATGGCTACACCTTC	CASSLTLSPAYGYTF
TRBJ1-1	NA	TRBD1	TRBV7-9	TGTGCCAGCAGCGACCGACAGGGACCGAACACTGAAGCTTTCTTT	CASSDRQGPNTEAFF
TRBJ2-3	NA	NA	TRBV19	TGTGCCAGTAGTCACACAGCCGGAAGCACAGATACGCAGTATTTT	CASSHTAGSTDTQYF